The 25 T cell receptor beta chains reported below all come from one sample, sequenced in a study of naive and memory T cell subsets. Adult healthy volunteers gave 2.5 ml peripheral blood for whole-blood RNA. Reverse transcription of blood and skin TCR RNA was primed at alpha and beta constant regions. MiXCR, run by TCRdb on the 5' RACE reads, gives a single entry per CDR3 protein. The table records about 22,000 distinct CDR3 sequences, about 4% of them present only once. The source of these receptors is a male donor in good health.

The table lists this clonotype with many counts. The J gene is TRBJ2-5, the V gene TRBV29-1; 9 bases agree with TRBD2. Per germline, CDR1 SQVTM and CDR2 ANQGSEA. CDR3 length: 12 amino acids. Germline trimming cut 5 bases from V and 5 bases from J; bases unmatched to any gene: 3. The CDR3 reads CSVSGTSETQYF. The CDR3 region has the DNA TGCAGCGTTTCCGGGACTAGCGAGACCCAGTACTTC.

This clonotype was counted at least ten times. The chain couples TRBV29-1 to TRBJ2-1, with D possibly being TRBD2 (7 bases). CDR1 and CDR2 (germline): SQVTM, ANQGSEA. This CDR3 comprises 15 residues. V was trimmed by 5 bases and J by 1 base, leaving 15 bases between them. The CDR3 loop is CSVKGGKGSYNEQFF. Here the CDR3 DNA reads TGCAGCGTTAAGGGGGGGAAGGGTTCCTACAATGAGCAGTTCTTC.

This clonotype was recorded at least ten times. The rearrangement joins TRBV14 to TRBJ2-1, with D unresolved. The CDR3 totals 14 residues. Between the trimmed V and J ends, which lost 1 base and 10 bases, there was a span of 14 bases. Per germline, CDR1 SGHDN and CDR2 FVKESK. The CDR3 region is CASSQADGYSEQFF. DNA for the CDR3: TGTGCCAGCAGCCAAGCGGACGGATACTCGGAGCAGTTCTTC.

This clonotype was seen repeatedly, ten times or more. The chain links TRBV24-1 to TRBJ2-7; tentative D call: TRBD1 (6 bases). The germline V gene has CDR1 KGHDR and CDR2 SFDVKD. Trimming took 5 bases from V and 0 from J, leaving 10 bases between them. The CDR3 consists of 14 residues. CDR3 amino acids: CATSAGDSSYEQYF. Written as DNA, the CDR3 is TGTGCCACCAGTGCAGGGGATAGCTCCTACGAGCAGTACTTC.

This clonotype was counted ten times or more. The chain joins TRBV20-1 to TRBJ2-3, with unresolved D. Trimming took 3 bases from V and 1 from J, leaving 14 bases between them. The CDR3 runs 15 residues. The germline V gene encodes CDR1 DFQATT and CDR2 SNEGSKA (reference sequence). CDR3 in DNA: TGCAGTGCTAGGATCGTGGGGTGGGGCACAGATACGCAGTATTTT. Its protein product is CSARIVGWGTDTQYF.

This clonotype was seen ten or more times. This sequence joins TRBV20-1 and TRBJ1-1, with 8 nucleotides matching TRBD1. The CDR3 is 15 amino acids. CDR1 is DFQATT and CDR2 is SNEGSKA in the germline V gene (reference sequence). Trimming removed 2 bases from V and 3 bases from J; junction bases left unmatched: 8. The chain's CDR3 is CSARKGQGWDTEAFF. In DNA, the CDR3 is TGCAGTGCTAGAAAAGGACAGGGTTGGGACACTGAAGCTTTCTTT.

This clonotype has ten or more counts. The J gene is TRBJ2-1, the V gene TRBV28, with D possibly matching TRBD1 (6 bases). CDR1 and CDR2 (germline): MDHEN, SYDVKM. Between the trimmed V and J ends, which lost 3 bases and 8 bases, there was a span of 11 bases. This CDR3 is built from 13 residues. CDR3 DNA: TGTGCCAGCAGTTTTCAGGGGTTCGATGAGCAGTTCTTC. It is translated as CASSFQGFDEQFF.

This clonotype was recorded at least ten times. The V and J genes are TRBV4-1 and TRBJ2-1; TRBD1 might be the D (6 bases). The CDR3 consists of 15 residues. V was pared by 2 bases and J by 7 bases, with 15 bases between. Per the germline V gene, CDR1 is MGHRA and CDR2 is YSYEKL. As DNA, the CDR3 is TGCGCCAGCAGCCAACCGGGACAAGGGCTTAATGAGCAGTTCTTC. Residues: CASSQPGQGLNEQFF.

There are a few counts of this clonotype. The V call is TRBV11-2, the J call TRBJ2-5; TRBD1 agrees at 7 bases. The length of the CDR3 is 13 residues. V trimming: 6 bases; J trimming: 5 bases; junction bases outside the gene matches: 6. CDR1 and CDR2 (germline): SGHAT, FQNNGV. CDR3 sequence: CASSQGVGETQYF. CDR3 bases: TGTGCCAGCAGTCAGGGGGTGGGGGAGACCCAGTACTTC.

This clonotype was observed at least ten times. The CDR3 DNA follows: TGTGCCAGTAGTATTTCGGGACAGGCGACCAACGTCCTGACTTTC. Residues: CASSISGQATNVLTF. V usage is TRBV19 and J usage is TRBJ2-6, with 8 bases matching TRBD1. CDR1 and CDR2 from the germline V gene are LNHDA and SQIVND (reference sequence). V lost 3 bases and J lost 8; bases outside the gene matches: 6. This CDR3 is 15 amino acids long.

This clonotype has at least ten counts. The chain links TRBV12-3 or TRBV12-4 to TRBJ1-1; D is possibly TRBD1 (5 bases). The CDR3 contains 14 residues. With 6 bases removed from V and 4 bases from J, the gap between germline ends came to 15 bases. CDR3 in DNA: TGTGCCAGCAGACGCAGACAGTCCCGCACTGAAGCTTTCTTT. Protein sequence: CASRRRQSRTEAFF.

This clonotype occurred many times. The V and J genes are TRBV19 and TRBJ2-1; possible D gene TRBD1, 6 bases. V lost 5 bases and J 5 bases, leaving 19 bases between the germline ends. Germline CDR1 LNHDA, CDR2 SQIVND (reference sequence). This CDR3 contains 16 residues. The CDR3 DNA sequence: TGTGCCAGTAGTCCGCTAAGGGGGACGGCAAACAATGAGCAGTTCTTC. It encodes CASSPLRGTANNEQFF.

As concerns this clonotype: A much larger clone lies one base from this, so it may be a read error. V gene TRBV12-3 or TRBV12-4 combines with J gene TRBJ1-5; D unresolved. This CDR3 comprises 13 residues. The CDR3 DNA reads TGTGCCAGCAGCGTTTTTACTAATCAGCCCCAGAATTTT. This encodes CASSVFTNQPQNF.

This clonotype was recorded at least ten times. The chain links TRBV5-1 to TRBJ2-3; D remains ambiguous. Germline V gene data show CDR1 as SGHRS and CDR2 as YFSETQ. The germline V and J ends were trimmed by 0 bases and 2 bases, with 13 bases remaining between them. The CDR3 covers 16 residues. The CDR3 DNA is TGCGCCAGCAGCTTGGGCCGGTATTTCAACACAGATACGCAGTATTTT. As protein: CASSLGRYFNTDTQYF.

This clonotype has ten or more counts. The gene calls are TRBV18 and TRBJ1-5; D gene unclear. The germline V gene has CDR1 KGHSH and CDR2 LQKENI. CDR3 length: 14 residues. V was shortened by 3 bases and J by 1 base, with 7 bases between the two germline ends. This CDR3 reads CASSPFGSNQPQHF. CDR3 DNA sequence: TGTGCCAGCTCACCGTTCGGGAGCAATCAGCCCCAGCATTTT.

This clonotype was seen many times. V usage is TRBV10-2 and J usage is TRBJ1-1; unclear D gene. The germline CDR1 and CDR2 sequences are WSHSY and SAAADI. Trimming removed 0 bases at V and 4 bases at J, with 9 bases between. The CDR3 spans 14 residues. The CDR3 sequence: CASSESSTGTEAFF. DNA of the CDR3: TGCGCCAGCAGTGAGTCGTCAACGGGCACTGAAGCTTTCTTT.

This clonotype was found many times. The V and J genes are TRBV7-2 and TRBJ2-5, with D perhaps TRBD1 or TRBD2 (5 bases each). Germline loops: CDR1 SGHTA, CDR2 FQGNSA. The CDR3 is made up of 15 amino acids. The ends were cut back, 4 bases at V and 1 base at J, with 13 bases in the middle. The CDR3 DNA sequence: TGTGCCAGCAGCTCGACACCGGGACGCCAAGAGACCCAGTACTTC. This translates into CASSSTPGRQETQYF.

There are many counts of this clonotype. The rearrangement joins TRBV4-1 to TRBJ1-4; 7 bases agree with TRBD1. Trimming took 0 bases from V and 3 from J; bases not matched to a gene: 4. Germline V gene lookup returns CDR1 MGHRA and CDR2 YSYEKL. The CDR3 runs 16 residues. The CDR3 loop reads CASSQEGQWANEKLFF. CDR3 sequence (DNA): TGCGCCAGCAGCCAAGAGGGACAGTGGGCTAATGAAAAACTGTTTTTT.

At least ten counts were recorded for this clonotype. The V call is TRBV12-5, the J call TRBJ2-1; 12 bases are shared with TRBD2. V lost 6 bases, J lost 4 bases, and 4 bases stayed unmatched. This CDR3 spans 15 amino acids. The germline V gene encodes CDR1 LGHNT and CDR2 FRNRAP. The CDR3 sequence is CASGPGLAGYNEQFF. The CDR3 DNA follows: TGTGCTAGTGGCCCGGGACTAGCGGGTTACAATGAGCAGTTCTTC.

In its sample, this clonotype was seen many times. The chain employs TRBV5-1 and TRBJ2-5, with 10 bases aligning to TRBD1. The CDR3 is 15 residues long. Germline CDR1 SGHRS, CDR2 YFSETQ. Trimming at V came to 4 bases and at J to 4 bases, leaving 7 bases not matched to a gene. CDR3 sequence reads: CASSRGTGESETQYF. The CDR3 region has the DNA TGCGCCAGCAGCAGAGGGACAGGGGAATCAGAGACCCAGTACTTC.

This clonotype was found a few times. The chain uses TRBV28 and TRBJ2-1; D call uncertain. Germline V gene lookup returns CDR1 MDHEN and CDR2 SYDVKM. The CDR3 sequence is 10 residues long. V dropped 4 bases and J dropped 5 bases, with 0 bases sitting between them. CDR3 nucleotide sequence: TGTGCCAGCAGTTACAATGAGCAGTTCTTC. Protein product: CASSYNEQFF.

This clonotype came up many times. This chain connects TRBV4-1 to TRBJ2-5; 9 bases agree with TRBD1. CDR3 length: 16 residues. V lost 3 bases, J lost 4 bases, and 9 bases stayed unmatched. CDR1 is MGHRA and CDR2 is YSYEKL in the germline V gene. The CDR3 DNA is TGCGCCAGCAGCCATCGCACACAGGGGGCTGGAGAGACCCAGTACTTC. This translates into CASSHRTQGAGETQYF.

In regard to this clonotype: One end of the junction is discordant with germline, which a read error may explain. The rearrangement uses TRBV2 and TRBJ2-7; D possibly corresponds to TRBD1 (6 bases). This CDR3 has 15 residues. CDR1 is SNHLY and CDR2 is FYNNEI in the germline V gene. The CDR3 nucleotides read TGTGCCGGCAGCCGGATCACAGGGACCACCGGGAAGCAGTACTTC. It encodes CAGSRITGTTGKQYF.

This clonotype appeared many times. This chain uses TRBV28 with TRBJ1-1; no firm D call. V dropped 3 bases and J dropped 4 bases, with 6 bases sitting between them. The CDR3 sequence is 12 residues long. The germline V gene has CDR1 MDHEN and CDR2 SYDVKM. The CDR3 here is CASSLMGTEAFF. CDR3 DNA sequence: TGTGCCAGCAGTTTGATGGGCACTGAAGCTTTCTTT.

A remark on this clonotype: A much larger clone sits a single nucleotide away, making a read error possible. The genes are TRBV7-8 and TRBJ1-2; 8 nucleotides align to TRBD1. The CDR3 extends over 15 amino acids. V shed 2 bases and J 6 bases; nucleotides not matched to a gene: 8. Germline-derived CDR1 and CDR2 are SGHVS and FQNEAQ. CDR3 sequence reads: CASSLPGQEIDGYTF. The CDR3 nucleotides are TGTGCCAGCAGCTTACCGGGACAGGAAATCGATGGCTACACCTTC.